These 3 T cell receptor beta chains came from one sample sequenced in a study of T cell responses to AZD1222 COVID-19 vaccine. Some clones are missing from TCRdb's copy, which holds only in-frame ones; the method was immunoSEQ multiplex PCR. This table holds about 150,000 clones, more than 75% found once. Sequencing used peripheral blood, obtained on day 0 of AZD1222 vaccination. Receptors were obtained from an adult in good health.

The DNA of the CDR3 is TGCGCCAGCAGCGGACAGGGAGCCCACGAGCAGTACTTC. Translating it yields CASSGQGAHEQYF. The V gene is TRBV5-1, the J gene TRBJ2-7, with 8 positions matching TRBD1. CDR1 is SGHRS, CDR2 YFSETQ, per germline. J lost 5 bases, V lost 4 bases, and 5 bases had no gene match. CDR3 length: 13 residues. Supplemented by reference TRBV5-1 and TRBJ2-7, the full variable domain reads KAGVTQTPRYLIKTRGQQVTLSCSPISGHRSVSWYQQTPGQGLQFLFEYFSETQRNKGNFPGRFSGRQFSNSRSEMNVSTLELGDSALYLCASSGQGAHEQYFGPGTRLTVT.

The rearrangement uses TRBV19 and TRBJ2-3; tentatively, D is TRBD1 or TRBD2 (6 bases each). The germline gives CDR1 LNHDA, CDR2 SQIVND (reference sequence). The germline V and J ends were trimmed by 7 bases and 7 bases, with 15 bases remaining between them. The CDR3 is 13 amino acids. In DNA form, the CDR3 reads TGTGCCAGTATAGGGACCGGGGGCTATACGCAGTATTTT. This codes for CASIGTGGYTQYF.

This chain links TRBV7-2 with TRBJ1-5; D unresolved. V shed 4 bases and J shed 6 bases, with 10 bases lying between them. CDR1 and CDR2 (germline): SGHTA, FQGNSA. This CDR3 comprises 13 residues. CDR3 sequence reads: CASSSWALQPQHF. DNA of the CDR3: TGTGCCAGCAGCTCCTGGGCTCTTCAGCCCCAGCATTTT. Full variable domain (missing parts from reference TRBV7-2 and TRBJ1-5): GAGVSQSPSNKVTEKGKDVELRCDPISGHTALYWYRQSLGQGLEFLIYFQGNSAPDKSGLPSDRFSAERTGGSVSTLTIQRTQQEDSAVYLCASSSWALQPQHFGDGTRLSIL.